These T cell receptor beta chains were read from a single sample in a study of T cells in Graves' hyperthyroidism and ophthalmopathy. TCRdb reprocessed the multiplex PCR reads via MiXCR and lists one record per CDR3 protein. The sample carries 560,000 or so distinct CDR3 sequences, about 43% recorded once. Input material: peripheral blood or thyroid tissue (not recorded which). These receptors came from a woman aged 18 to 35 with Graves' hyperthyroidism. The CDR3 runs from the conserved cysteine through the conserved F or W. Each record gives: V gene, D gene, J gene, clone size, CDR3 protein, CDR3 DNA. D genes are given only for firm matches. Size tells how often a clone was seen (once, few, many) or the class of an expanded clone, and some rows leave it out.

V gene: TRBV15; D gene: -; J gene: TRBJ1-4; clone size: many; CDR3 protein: CATSAGGAIDRLDEKLFF; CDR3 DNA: TGTGCCACCAGCGCGGGGGGGGCCATCGACAGGCTCGATGAAAAACTGTTTTTT
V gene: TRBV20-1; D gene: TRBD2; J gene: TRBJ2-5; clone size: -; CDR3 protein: CSANKREGAETQYF; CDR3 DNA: TGCAGTGCCAACAAGCGGGAGGGGGCAGAGACCCAGTACTTC
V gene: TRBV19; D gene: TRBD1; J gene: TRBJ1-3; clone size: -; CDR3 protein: CASSHRRQGASGNTIYF; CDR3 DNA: TGTGCCAGTAGCCACCGAAGACAGGGGGCATCTGGAAACACCATATATTTT
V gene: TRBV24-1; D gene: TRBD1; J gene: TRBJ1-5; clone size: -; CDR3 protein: CATSPGQDPNQPQHF; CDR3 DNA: TGTGCCACGAGCCCCGGACAGGACCCCAATCAGCCCCAGCATTTT
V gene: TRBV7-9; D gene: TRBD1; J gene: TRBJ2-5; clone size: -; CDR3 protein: CASSLTDGQVQETQYF; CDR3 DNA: TGCGCCAGCAGCCTTACGGACGGACAGGTCCAAGAGACCCAGTACTTC
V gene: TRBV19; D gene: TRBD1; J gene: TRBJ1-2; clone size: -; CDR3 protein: CASSAGDRGYYGYTF; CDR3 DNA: TGTGCCAGTAGTGCAGGGGACAGGGGCTACTATGGCTACACCTTC
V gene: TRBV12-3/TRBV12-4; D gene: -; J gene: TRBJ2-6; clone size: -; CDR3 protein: CASSWGTGANVLTF; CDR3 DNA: TGTGCCAGCAGTTGGGGGACAGGGGCCAACGTCCTGACTTTC
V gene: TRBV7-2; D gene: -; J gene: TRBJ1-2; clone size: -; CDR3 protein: CASSSGPTGDLQDGYTF; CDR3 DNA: TGTGCCAGCAGCTCAGGTCCAACGGGGGATTTGCAGGACGGCTACACCTTC
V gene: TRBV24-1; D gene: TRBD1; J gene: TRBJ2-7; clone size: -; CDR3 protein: CATSDSTGGEQYF; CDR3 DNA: TGTGCCACCAGTGACTCGACAGGGGGCGAGCAGTACTTC
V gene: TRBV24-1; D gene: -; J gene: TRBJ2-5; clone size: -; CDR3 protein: CATSDPGQETQYF; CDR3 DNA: TGTGCCACCAGTGATCCGGGACAAGAGACCCAGTACTTC
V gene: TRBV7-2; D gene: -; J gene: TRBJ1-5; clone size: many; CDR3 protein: CASSLSNRRHSNQPQHF; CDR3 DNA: TGTGCCAGCAGCTTATCGAACAGACGCCATAGCAATCAGCCCCAGCATTTT
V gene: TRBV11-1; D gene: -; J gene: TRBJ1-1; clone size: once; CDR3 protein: CASSVVAREVNTEAFF; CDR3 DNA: TGTGCCAGCAGCGTTGTGGCTAGGGAAGTGAACACTGAAGCTTTCTTT
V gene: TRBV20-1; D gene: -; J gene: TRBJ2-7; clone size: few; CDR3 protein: CSARGWGDEQYF; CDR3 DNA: TGCAGTGCTAGAGGTTGGGGGGACGAGCAGTACTTC
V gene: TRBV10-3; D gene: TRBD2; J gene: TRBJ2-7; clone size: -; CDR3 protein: CASSQARGLAGSYEQYF; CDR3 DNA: TGTGCCAGCAGTCAAGCGAGGGGACTAGCGGGTTCCTACGAGCAGTACTTC
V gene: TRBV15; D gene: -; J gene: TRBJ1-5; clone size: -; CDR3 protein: CATRQVGTQPQHF; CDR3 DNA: TGTGCCACCCGACAGGTTGGGACCCAGCCCCAGCATTTT
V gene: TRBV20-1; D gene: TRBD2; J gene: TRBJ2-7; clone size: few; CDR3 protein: CSARDLAGGPNPYEQYF; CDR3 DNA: TGCAGTGCTAGAGATCTAGCGGGAGGGCCAAACCCCTACGAGCAGTACTTC
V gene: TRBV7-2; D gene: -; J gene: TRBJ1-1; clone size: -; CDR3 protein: CASSPGTAFTEAFF; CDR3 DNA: TGTGCCAGCAGCCCCGGGACGGCCTTCACTGAAGCTTTCTTT
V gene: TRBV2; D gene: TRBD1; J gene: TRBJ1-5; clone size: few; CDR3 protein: CASYPGQGAWQPQHF; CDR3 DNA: TGTGCCAGCTATCCGGGACAGGGGGCTTGGCAGCCCCAGCATTTT
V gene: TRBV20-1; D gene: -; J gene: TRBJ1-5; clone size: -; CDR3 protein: CSARDQLAGGQGEHF; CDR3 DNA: TGCAGTGCTAGAGATCAACTAGCGGGAGGGCAGGGTGAGCATTTT
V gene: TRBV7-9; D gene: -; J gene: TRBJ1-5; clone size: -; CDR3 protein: CASSSLGNQPQHF; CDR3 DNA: TGTGCCAGCAGCTCTCTGGGCAATCAGCCCCAGCATTTT
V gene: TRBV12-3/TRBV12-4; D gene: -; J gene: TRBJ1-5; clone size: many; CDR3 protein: CASSGRVNQPQHF; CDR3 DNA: TGTGCCAGCAGTGGGAGGGTCAATCAGCCCCAGCATTTT
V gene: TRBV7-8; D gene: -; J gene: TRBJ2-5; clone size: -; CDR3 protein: CASSPPGPQGETQYF; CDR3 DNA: TGTGCCAGCTCACCACCGGGACCCCAGGGAGAGACCCAGTACTTC
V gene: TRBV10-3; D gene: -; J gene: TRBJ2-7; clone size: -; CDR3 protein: CAISVGTFYEQYF; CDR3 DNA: TGTGCCATCAGTGTTGGGACTTTCTACGAGCAGTACTTC
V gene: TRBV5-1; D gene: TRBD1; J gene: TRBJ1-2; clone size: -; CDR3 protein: CASSPGTGAYRYTF; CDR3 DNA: TGCGCCAGCAGCCCCGGGACAGGGGCCTATCGCTACACCTTC
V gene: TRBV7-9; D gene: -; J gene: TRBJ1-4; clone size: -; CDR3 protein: CASRDTSGGEKLFF; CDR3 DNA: TGTGCCAGCAGAGATACGTCCGGAGGTGAAAAACTGTTTTTT
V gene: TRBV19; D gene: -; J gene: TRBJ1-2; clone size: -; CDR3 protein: CATSGLWGGYTF; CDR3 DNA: TGCGCCACTTCGGGACTATGGGGTGGCTACACCTTC
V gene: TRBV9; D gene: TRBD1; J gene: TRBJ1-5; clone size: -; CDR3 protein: CASSASTGAQPQHF; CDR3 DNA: TGTGCCAGCAGCGCCTCGACAGGGGCTCAGCCCCAGCATTTT
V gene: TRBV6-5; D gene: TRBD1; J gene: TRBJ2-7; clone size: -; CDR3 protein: CASSYARDRGIYEQYF; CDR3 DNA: TGTGCCAGCAGTTATGCCCGGGACAGGGGGATATACGAGCAGTACTTC
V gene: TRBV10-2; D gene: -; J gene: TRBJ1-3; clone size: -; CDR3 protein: CASSSPSTAGSGNTIYF; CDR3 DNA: TGTGCCAGCAGTTCTCCTTCGACGGCCGGCTCTGGAAACACCATATATTTT
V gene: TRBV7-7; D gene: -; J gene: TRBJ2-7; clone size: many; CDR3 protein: CASSLVVIGEQYF; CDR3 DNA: TGTGCCAGCAGCTTAGTGGTGATCGGCGAGCAGTACTTC
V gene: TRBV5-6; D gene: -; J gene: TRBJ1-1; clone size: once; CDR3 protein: CASSIIQSMNTEAFF; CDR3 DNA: TGTGCCAGCAGCATTATCCAGTCCATGAACACTGAAGCTTTCTTT
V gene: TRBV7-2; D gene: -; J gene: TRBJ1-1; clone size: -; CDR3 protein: CASRGQPDDTEAFF; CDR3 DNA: TGTGCCAGCAGAGGACAGCCCGACGACACTGAAGCTTTCTTT
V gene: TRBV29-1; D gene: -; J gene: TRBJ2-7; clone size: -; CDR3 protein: CSVLGGHLSEQYF; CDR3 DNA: TGCAGCGTTCTCGGGGGACACCTATCCGAGCAGTACTTC
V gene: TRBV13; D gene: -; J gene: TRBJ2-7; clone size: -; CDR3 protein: CASSLLGFSTRQEYEQYF; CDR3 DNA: TGTGCCAGCAGCTTACTAGGGTTCTCAACTCGGCAAGAATACGAGCAGTACTTC
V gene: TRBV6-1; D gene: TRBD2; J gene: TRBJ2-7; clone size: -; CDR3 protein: CASSPIAGGPLEQYF; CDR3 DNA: TGTGCCAGCAGTCCTATAGCGGGAGGACCTCTCGAGCAGTACTTC
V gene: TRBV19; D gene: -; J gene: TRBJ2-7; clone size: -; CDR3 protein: CASSQEPNSYEQYF; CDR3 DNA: TGTGCCAGCAGCCAAGAACCCAATTCCTACGAGCAGTACTTC
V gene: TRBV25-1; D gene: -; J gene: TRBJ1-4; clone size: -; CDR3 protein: CASRDTGTPNEKLFF; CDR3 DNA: TGTGCCAGCAGAGATACCGGGACACCGAATGAAAAACTGTTTTTT
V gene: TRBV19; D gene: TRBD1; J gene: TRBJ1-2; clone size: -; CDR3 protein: CAGSDRGGYGYTF; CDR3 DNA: TGTGCCGGTAGCGACAGGGGCGGCTATGGCTACACCTTC
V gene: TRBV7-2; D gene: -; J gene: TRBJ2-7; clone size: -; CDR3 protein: CASSLASSHEQYF; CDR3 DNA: TGTGCCAGCAGCTTAGCTAGCTCCCACGAGCAGTACTTC
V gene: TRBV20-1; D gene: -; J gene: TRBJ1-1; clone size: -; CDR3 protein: CSAPGGGTNTEAFF; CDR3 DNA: TGCAGTGCTCCTGGGGGGGGGACGAACACTGAAGCTTTCTTT
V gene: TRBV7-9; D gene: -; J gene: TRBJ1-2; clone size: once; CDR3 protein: CASSTGTLLAF; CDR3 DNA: TGTGCCAGCAGCACCGGGACTCTCCTGGCCTTC
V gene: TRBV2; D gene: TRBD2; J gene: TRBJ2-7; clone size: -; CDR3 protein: CASSFGGTYSYEQYF; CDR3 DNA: TGTGCCAGCAGTTTCGGGGGGACTTACTCCTACGAGCAGTACTTC
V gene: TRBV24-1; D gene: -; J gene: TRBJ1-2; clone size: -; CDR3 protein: CATSVEHGPNYGYTF; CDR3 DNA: TGTGCCACCAGCGTTGAACACGGACCGAACTATGGCTACACCTTC
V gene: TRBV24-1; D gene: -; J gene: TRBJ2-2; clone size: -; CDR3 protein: CATSDLLNKNTGELFF; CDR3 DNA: TGTGCCACCAGTGATTTGCTAAACAAGAACACCGGGGAGCTGTTTTTT
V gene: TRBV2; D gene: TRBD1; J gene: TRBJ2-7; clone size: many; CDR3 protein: CASRIPTGADEQYF; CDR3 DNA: TGTGCCAGCAGAATACCGACAGGGGCGGACGAGCAGTACTTC
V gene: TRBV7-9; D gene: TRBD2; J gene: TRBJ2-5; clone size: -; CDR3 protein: CASSLTSGRKETQYF; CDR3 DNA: TGTGCCAGCAGCTTGACTAGCGGGAGGAAAGAGACCCAGTACTTC
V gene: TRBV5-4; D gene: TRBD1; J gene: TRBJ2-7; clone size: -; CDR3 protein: CASSLETGTVDEQYF; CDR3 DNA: TGTGCCAGCAGCTTGGAAACCGGGACAGTGGACGAGCAGTACTTC
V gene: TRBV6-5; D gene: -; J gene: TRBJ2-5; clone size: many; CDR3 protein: CASRGAPRETQYF; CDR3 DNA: TGTGCCAGCCGGGGCGCCCCGAGGGAGACCCAGTACTTC
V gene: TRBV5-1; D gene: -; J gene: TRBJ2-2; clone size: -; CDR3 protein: CASSAWGTGELFF; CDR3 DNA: TGCGCCAGCAGCGCGTGGGGGACCGGGGAGCTGTTTTTT
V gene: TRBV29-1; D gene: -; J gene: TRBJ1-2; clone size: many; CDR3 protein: CSVEDLVGLGSYGYTF; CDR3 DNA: TGCAGCGTTGAAGATCTGGTAGGTCTAGGATCCTATGGCTACACCTTC
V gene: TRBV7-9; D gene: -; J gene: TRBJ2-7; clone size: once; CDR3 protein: CASSEGDSPAYEQYF; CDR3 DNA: TGTGCCAGCAGCGAGGGTGACAGCCCGGCCTACGAGCAGTACTTC